The next 16 T cell receptor beta chains were all read from a single sample in a study of cytomegalovirus exposure and HLA in healthy donors. The study ran its PCR with 60 Vbeta and 13 Jbeta primers. The table came from immunoSEQ multiplex PCR; TCRdb's copy has only in-frame clones and leaves some out. The sample gives 150,000 to 200,000 clones, around 78% of which show up once; under 2% is in the top ten. The specimen sequenced was PBMCs. These receptor sequences come from a man aged 30 to 45 in good health and CMV-seronegative.

The chain has TRBV6-1 and TRBJ1-1, with D possibly TRBD1 on 5 matching bases. V was pared by 2 bases and J by 1 base, with 11 bases between. CDR1 and CDR2 from the germline V gene are MNHNS and SASEGT. This CDR3 contains 15 residues. For the CDR3, the DNA is TGTGCCAGCAGTGAATGGGGGGACTCGAACACTGAAGCTTTCTTT. It codes for CASSEWGDSNTEAFF.

CDR3 residues: CASSRTSGSTYEQYF. DNA for the CDR3: TGTGCCAGCAGCCGGACTAGCGGGTCTACCTACGAGCAGTACTTC. The genes are TRBV9 and TRBJ2-7; 11 bases are shared with TRBD2. Unmatched junction bases numbered 5, after V lost 4 bases and J lost 2 bases. The CDR3 consists of 15 residues. Germline CDR1 is SGDLS and CDR2 is YYNGEE.

The chain combines TRBV5-1 with TRBJ2-1; 14 bases map to TRBD2. The length of the CDR3 is 18 residues. Germline lookup yields CDR1 SGHRS and CDR2 YFSETQ. V shed 9 bases and J 0 bases; nucleotides not matched to a gene: 11. CDR3 DNA sequence: TGCGCCACCGGGGGACTAGCGGGAGAGGGCCCCTCCTACAATGAGCAGTTCTTC. This sequence encodes CATGGLAGEGPSYNEQFF.

The sample holds a few counts of this clone. The genes are TRBV7-3 and TRBJ2-2; D remains ambiguous. V lost 1 base and J lost 11, with 11 bases in between. Germline V CDR1 and CDR2: SGHTA, FQGTGA. CDR3 length: 13 residues. The CDR3 is CASSLNNGGELFF. The CDR3 bases are TGTGCCAGCAGCTTAAATAATGGCGGAGAGCTGTTTTTT.

This clone was counted between two and nine times. The chain couples TRBV6-4 to TRBJ2-6, with D possibly matching TRBD2 (5 bases). The ends were cut back, 2 bases at V and 2 bases at J, with 10 bases in the middle. CDR3 length equals 16 residues. The germline CDR1 and CDR2 sequences are MRHNA and SNTAGT. The CDR3 DNA reads as TGTGCCAGCAGTGACACCTCCGGGGCTGGGGCCAACGTCCTGACTTTC. This translates into CASSDTSGAGANVLTF.

This rearrangement joins TRBV10-1 to TRBJ2-1; 12 bases map to TRBD2. Germline CDR1 WNHNN, CDR2 SYGVQD (reference sequence). The CDR3 has 18 amino acids. V dropped 5 bases and J dropped 5; count of bases not matched to a gene: 13. CDR3 DNA sequence: TGCGCCAGCAGTAAATTTTTGCGGACTAGCGGGGACGACAATGAGCAGTTCTTC. Amino acid sequence: CASSKFLRTSGDDNEQFF.

The V gene is TRBV5-1, the J gene TRBJ1-2; the D gene is possibly TRBD1 (5 bases). Trimming shortened V by 3 bases and J by 0 bases, and 15 bases separated the two germline ends. Germline V gene lookup returns CDR1 SGHRS and CDR2 YFSETQ. The CDR3 consists of 16 residues. The CDR3 DNA is TGCGCCAGCAGCTACCCTACGACAGAAGCTAACTATGGCTACACCTTC. Amino acids: CASSYPTTEANYGYTF. The full variable domain, completed using reference TRBV5-1 and TRBJ1-2, is KAGVTQTPRYLIKTRGQQVTLSCSPISGHRSVSWYQQTPGQGLQFLFEYFSETQRNKGNFPGRFSGRQFSNSRSEMNVSTLELGDSALYLCASSYPTTEANYGYTFGSGTRLTVV.

The chain's CDR3 is CASGPPGGRSPLHF. The CDR3 DNA reads as TGTGCCAGCGGGCCCCCTGGGGGGAGGTCACCCCTCCACTTT. The gene calls are TRBV28 and TRBJ1-6; D is possibly TRBD1 (5 bases). The CDR3 totals 14 residues. In germline, CDR1 is MDHEN, CDR2 SYDVKM. Trimming shortened V by 8 bases and J by 10 bases, and 18 bases separated the two germline ends.

The CDR3 DNA reads as TGTGCCAGTAGGGAGACAGGGGGTGATCAGCCCCAGCATTTT. Translating gives CASRETGGDQPQHF. The V call is TRBV19, the J call TRBJ1-5; TRBD1 aligns across 9 bases. The V and J ends lost 6 bases and 5 bases, in that order; junction bases with no gene match: 5. Germline V lookup: CDR1 LNHDA, CDR2 SQIVND (reference sequence). CDR3 length equals 14 residues.

V usage is TRBV7-3 and J usage is TRBJ2-7, with D hard to call. The V gene lost 3 bases and the J gene lost 0 bases, with 9 bases spanning the gap. The germline V gene has CDR1 SGHTA and CDR2 FQGTGA. The length of the CDR3 is 14 residues. The CDR3 protein is CASSLAPSSYEQYF. CDR3 bases: TGTGCCAGCAGCTTGGCTCCCTCCTCCTACGAGCAGTACTTC. Drawing the rest from reference TRBV7-3 and TRBJ2-7, the complete variable domain is GAGVSQTPSNKVTEKGKYVELRCDPISGHTALYWYRQSLGQGPEFLIYFQGTGAADDSGLPNDRFFAVRPEGSVSTLKIQRTERGDSAVYLCASSLAPSSYEQYFGPGTRLTVT.

This clone was detected only a few times. The chain recombines TRBV15 with TRBJ2-7; 9 nucleotides agree with TRBD1. The germline V gene encodes CDR1 LNHNV and CDR2 YYDKDF (reference sequence). The CDR3 contains 16 residues. V shed 5 bases and J 7 bases; nucleotides not matched to a gene: 15. The CDR3 spells CATSPIARTTGGEQYF. CDR3 bases: TGTGCCACCAGCCCGATTGCCCGAACGACAGGGGGGGAGCAGTACTTC.

This clone was counted between two and nine times. The chain has TRBV6-5 and TRBJ2-7, with 12 bases identical to TRBD2. The ends lost 2 bases at V and 3 bases at J; junction bases unmatched: 2. The CDR3 runs 15 residues. Germline CDR1 is MNHEY and CDR2 is SVGAGI. Here the CDR3 reads CASSYVTSGGYEQYF. In DNA, the CDR3 is TGTGCCAGCAGTTACGTGACTAGCGGGGGCTACGAGCAGTACTTC.

This chain links TRBV9 with TRBJ1-1, with a weak D call TRBD1 (6 bases). This CDR3 is 14 amino acids long. Germline loops: CDR1 SGDLS, CDR2 YYNGEE. Trimming removed 7 bases at V and 5 bases at J, with 18 bases between. The chain's CDR3 is CASGHPGEGTEAFF. CDR3 sequence (DNA): TGTGCCAGCGGACACCCAGGGGAAGGGACTGAAGCTTTCTTT.

The V call is TRBV15, the J call TRBJ1-5; D remains unclear. The germline V and J ends were trimmed by 6 bases and 3 bases, with 12 bases remaining between them. Per the germline V gene, CDR1 is LNHNV and CDR2 is YYDKDF (reference sequence). This CDR3 comprises 14 residues. This CDR3 is CATREEGDNQPQHF. CDR3 DNA sequence: TGTGCCACCAGGGAAGAGGGTGACAATCAGCCCCAGCATTTT.

This chain uses TRBV5-1 with TRBJ2-7, with 8 bases aligning to TRBD1. Germline V gene data show CDR1 as SGHRS and CDR2 as YFSETQ. V was pared by 5 bases and J by 2 bases, with 6 bases of the junction left unmatched. The CDR3 loop spans 14 amino acids. CDR3 amino acids: CASRAGTGPYEQYF. For the CDR3, the DNA is TGCGCCAGCAGGGCCGGGACAGGCCCCTACGAGCAGTACTTC.

The chain has TRBV18 and TRBJ2-7, with 9 bases matching TRBD1. The CDR3 has 15 residues. J was trimmed by 5 bases and V by 2 bases; bases with no gene match: 7. From germline, CDR1 is KGHSH and CDR2 LQKENI. CDR3 DNA sequence: TGTGCCAGCTCACCAATCCTTGGGACAGGGAACGAGCAGTACTTC. Translation gives CASSPILGTGNEQYF.